The clone carrying this T cell receptor (beta chain) was observed once. The data were produced by immunoSEQ multiplex PCR, yet TCRdb's version contains in-frame clones alone and is incomplete. The table records roughly 100,000 clones, just under 95% of them present only once. Per germline, CDR1 SGHTA and CDR2 FQGNSA. With 1 base removed from V and 0 bases from J, the gap between germline ends came to 3 bases. The CDR3 contains 13 residues. These data belong to a study of T cell changes during pregnancy in multiple sclerosis. V and J are TRBV7-2 and TRBJ2-5; D gene unclear. The TCR sequence derives from a female donor with multiple sclerosis, enrolled in a pregnancy study. Sequences were derived from peripheral blood, sampled after pregnancy. The CDR3 region is CASSLDYQETQYF. Written as DNA, the CDR3 is TGTGCCAGCAGCTTAGACTACCAAGAGACCCAGTACTTC.